The 32 T cell receptor beta chains given below trace back to one sample, sequenced in a study of control samples from healthy donors and cancer patients. Here immunoSEQ multiplex PCR was the method, and the copy in TCRdb shows in-frame clones only, minus some. This table holds approximately 69,000 clones, approximately 89% found once. Material for sequencing was PBMCs. These receptors originate from a man aged 55 to 70 with colorectal cancer.

This chain joins TRBV30 and TRBJ2-2; TRBD2 agrees at 8 bases. J was trimmed by 6 bases and V by 3 bases; bases with no gene match: 6. The CDR3 is made up of 14 amino acids. Germline V lookup: CDR1 GTSNPN, CDR2 SVGIG (reference sequence). CDR3 sequence (DNA): TGTGCCTGGAGCTTTTCGGGGGGGCCCGGGGAGCTGTTTTTT. As protein: CAWSFSGGPGELFF.

The rearrangement links TRBV5-1 to TRBJ2-3, with 9 bases matching TRBD2. V dropped 0 bases and J dropped 4; count of bases not matched to a gene: 9. Germline V gene data show CDR1 as SGHRS and CDR2 as YFSETQ. The CDR3 length is 17 residues. The CDR3, as DNA: TGCGCCAGCAGCTTGGCTGTCGGCGGGGGGGCGGCAGATACGCAGTATTTT. Its protein is CASSLAVGGGAADTQYF. The full variable domain, in which reference TRBV5-1 and TRBJ2-3 provide the parts outside the CDR3, is KAGVTQTPRYLIKTRGQQVTLSCSPISGHRSVSWYQQTPGQGLQFLFEYFSETQRNKGNFPGRFSGRQFSNSRSEMNVSTLELGDSALYLCASSLAVGGGAADTQYFGPGTRLTVL.

The rearrangement links TRBV6-6 to TRBJ1-1, with no clear D. Trimming took 7 bases from V and 1 from J, leaving 13 bases between them. The CDR3 totals 14 residues. Germline values: CDR1 MNHNY, CDR2 SVGAGI (reference sequence). CDR3 residues: CASIQVSGNTEAFF. The CDR3 DNA is TGTGCCAGCATTCAGGTTTCAGGGAACACTGAAGCTTTCTTT.

The sample holds a few counts of this clone. This chain links TRBV7-8 with TRBJ2-1; D gene ambiguous. The V gene lost 5 bases and the J gene lost 4 bases, with 12 bases spanning the gap. CDR1 is SGHVS, CDR2 FQNEAQ, per germline. The CDR3 covers 14 residues. Written as DNA, the CDR3 is TGTGCCAGCAGCCGCCCTGGCCAATACAATGAGCAGTTCTTC. It codes for CASSRPGQYNEQFF. The full variable domain, with the rest looked up from reference TRBV7-8 and TRBJ2-1, is GAGVSQSPRYKVAKRGQDVALRCDPISGHVSLFWYQQALGQGPEFLTYFQNEAQLDKSGLPSDRFFAERPEGSVSTLKIQRTQQEDSAVYLCASSRPGQYNEQFFGPGTRLTVL.

J is TRBJ1-6 and V is TRBV11-2, with a possible D match to TRBD1 (5 bases). CDR1 and CDR2 (germline): SGHAT, FQNNGV. With 1 base removed from V and 7 bases from J, the gap between germline ends came to 11 bases. The CDR3 has 15 amino acids. Here the CDR3 DNA reads TGTGCCAGCAGCTTAGTCGGTGGGACCAATTCACCCCTCCACTTT. Translation: CASSLVGGTNSPLHF.

In regard to this clone: Compared with germline, one end of the junction differs, possibly owing to a read error. The sample has other DNA sequences that encode this CDR3 too. The chain carries TRBV19 and TRBJ2-3, with TRBD2 as a possible D gene (7 bases). The CDR3 totals 13 residues. The germline V gene has CDR1 LNHDA and CDR2 SQIVND (reference sequence). CDR3 amino acids: CASSQGREDTQYF. As DNA, the CDR3 is TGTGCCAGTAGTCAGGGGAGGGAGGATACACAGTATTTT.

This clone was observed a few times. This chain uses TRBV19 with TRBJ1-1; D is unclear. Trimming took off 5 bases at V and 5 bases at J, with 12 bases between the two ends. The CDR3 runs to 13 residues. CDR1 is LNHDA and CDR2 is SQIVND in the germline V gene (reference sequence). Here the CDR3 DNA reads TGTGCCAGTAGTCCCCGGGTGGGGACTGAAGCTTTCTTT. This sequence encodes CASSPRVGTEAFF. Using reference TRBV19 and TRBJ1-1 for the parts outside the CDR3, the full variable domain is DGGITQSPKYLFRKEGQNVTLSCEQNLNHDAMYWYRQDPGQGLRLIYYSQIVNDFQKGDIAEGYSVSREKKESFPLTVTSAQKNPTAFYLCASSPRVGTEAFFGQGTRLTVV.

The chain combines TRBV19 with TRBJ2-4; a weak D match, TRBD2 (5 bases). Germline V gene lookup returns CDR1 LNHDA and CDR2 SQIVND (reference sequence). The CDR3 runs to 14 residues. V shed 7 bases and J shed 5 bases, with 15 bases lying between them. The CDR3 bases are TGTGCCAGTACAATACGGGGTTTGGAAAACATTCAGTACTTC. Its translation is CASTIRGLENIQYF.

This clone was found a few times. The chain carries TRBV7-2 and TRBJ2-5; unclear D gene. V was trimmed by 8 bases and J by 3 bases, leaving 13 bases between them. This CDR3 region has 13 residues. CDR1 and CDR2 (germline): SGHTA, FQGNSA. The CDR3 nucleotides read TGTGCCAGCCGGCACCTCCCCGAAGAGACCCAGTACTTC. Protein: CASRHLPEETQYF.

This chain links TRBV6-6 with TRBJ1-5; D possibly corresponds to TRBD1 (6 bases). With 6 bases removed from V and 4 bases from J, the gap between germline ends came to 7 bases. This CDR3 region has 12 residues. CDR1 MNHNY and CDR2 SVGAGI come from the germline V gene (reference sequence). Here the CDR3 reads CASRTGNQPQHF. The DNA of the CDR3 is TGTGCCAGCAGAACAGGGAATCAGCCCCAGCATTTT.

This chain connects TRBV7-2 to TRBJ1-1; 7 bases match TRBD1. The CDR3 extends over 15 amino acids. The ends lost 4 bases at V and 3 bases at J; junction bases unmatched: 8. CDR1 and CDR2 (germline): SGHTA, FQGNSA. The CDR3 here is CASSSSGGKYTEAFF. The CDR3 bases are TGTGCCAGCAGCTCCTCAGGGGGAAAGTACACTGAAGCTTTCTTT.

The chain is built from TRBV7-8 and TRBJ2-2; tentatively, D is TRBD2 (5 bases). Germline V gene data show CDR1 as SGHVS and CDR2 as FQNEAQ. The CDR3 has 15 residues. The V end lost 5 bases, the J end lost 4 bases, and 14 bases lay between the germline ends. The CDR3 DNA reads as TGTGCCAGCAGCCCGAACGGGGTTCCCACCGGGGAGCTGTTTTTT. Translating it yields CASSPNGVPTGELFF.

The V and J genes are TRBV5-6 and TRBJ1-2; D is uncertain. Deletions cut 0 bases from V and 2 bases from J, with 5 bases between. The germline CDR1 and CDR2 sequences are SGHDT and YYEEEE. The CDR3 has 13 amino acids. CDR3 sequence (DNA): TGTGCCAGCAGCTTGGTGGGGAACTATGGCTACACCTTC. This codes for CASSLVGNYGYTF.

The chain links TRBV27 to TRBJ2-5, with D perhaps TRBD1 (5 bases). Germline V gives CDR1 MNHEY, CDR2 SMNVEV (reference sequence). The V and J ends lost 1 base and 2 bases respectively, with 8 bases between them. The CDR3 is made up of 14 amino acids. In DNA, the CDR3 is TGTGCCAGCAGTTTATATAGGGGTCAAGAGACCCAGTACTTC. Translated, it gives CASSLYRGQETQYF.

The chain carries TRBV19 and TRBJ2-7; tentative D call: TRBD1 (7 bases). Germline CDR1 is LNHDA and CDR2 is SQIVND (reference sequence). This CDR3 spans 15 amino acids. V was shortened by 4 bases and J by 1 base, with 14 bases between the two germline ends. This CDR3 is CASSTGGGLSYEQYF. The CDR3 DNA reads TGTGCCAGTAGTACCGGAGGGGGCCTTTCCTACGAGCAGTACTTC.

CDR3 nucleotides: TGTGCCAGCAGCCAAGATCTTCCAGCGGGGGGAAGCACAGATACGCAGTATTTT. Its translation is CASSQDLPAGGSTDTQYF. The chain employs TRBV4-2 and TRBJ2-3, with 9 bases fitting TRBD2. The CDR3 length is 18 residues. V shed 0 bases and J 0 bases; nucleotides not matched to a gene: 7. Germline CDR1 is LGHNA and CDR2 is YNFKEQ.

This clone has just one count. The genes are TRBV29-1 and TRBJ2-5; D call uncertain. The V end lost 2 bases, the J end lost 6 bases, and 10 bases lay between the germline ends. Germline V CDR1 and CDR2: SQVTM, ANQGSEA. This CDR3 is 12 amino acids long. CDR3 sequence (DNA): TGCAGCGTTGAATGGCCGGTAAAGACCCAGTACTTC. This translates into CSVEWPVKTQYF.

The genes are TRBV7-9 and TRBJ1-6; D is possibly TRBD1 (5 bases). The CDR3 spans 16 residues. The V gene's germline CDR1 is SEHNR and CDR2 FQNEAQ (reference sequence). V lost 3 bases, J lost 6 bases, and 15 bases lay in between. Here the CDR3 DNA reads TGTGCCAGCAGCTTGGGGCAGAGCACCTTTAATTCACCCCTCCACTTT. Translating it yields CASSLGQSTFNSPLHF.

The V and J genes are TRBV2 and TRBJ1-3, with D uncertain. CDR1 is SNHLY, CDR2 FYNNEI, per germline. V lost 3 bases, J lost 0 bases, and 0 bases lay in between. This CDR3 has 12 residues. CDR3 residues: CASSDSGNTIYF. The CDR3 bases are TGTGCCAGCAGTGACTCTGGAAACACCATATATTTT.

A single count supports this clone. The chain recombines TRBV12-1 with TRBJ1-4. TRBV12-1 is classified as a pseudogene. The CDR3 extends over 15 amino acids. The CDR3 DNA follows: TGTGCCAGCAGCCCCGAGGGACGGGAGAATGAAAAACTGTTTTTT. This gives the protein CASSPEGRENEKLFF.

The gene calls are TRBV30 and TRBJ1-6, with a weak D call TRBD1 (6 bases). Trimming stripped 0 bases from V and 10 bases from J, with 13 bases between. The CDR3 runs to 14 residues. Germline values: CDR1 GTSNPN, CDR2 SVGIG (reference sequence). CDR3 amino acids: CAWSVGPGGSPLHF. CDR3 bases: TGTGCCTGGAGTGTGGGGCCGGGGGGCTCACCCCTCCACTTT.

The J gene is TRBJ2-1, the V gene TRBV5-6; the D is unclear. The CDR3 has 15 residues. V dropped 0 bases and J dropped 3 bases, with 10 bases sitting between them. Germline V gene data show CDR1 as SGHDT and CDR2 as YYEEEE. The CDR3 region has the DNA TGTGCCAGCAGCTTGGGACCGACGATCTACAATGAGCAGTTCTTC. Encoded protein: CASSLGPTIYNEQFF.

The chain carries TRBV2 and TRBJ1-5; maybe TRBD1 (5 bases). V was shortened by 11 bases and J by 3 bases, with 17 bases between the two germline ends. This CDR3 has 14 amino acids. CDR1 and CDR2 from the germline V gene are SNHLY and FYNNEI. The CDR3 DNA reads as TGTGCCTGGCGGGGCGGGGCCCTCAATCAGCCCCAGCATTTT. Protein sequence: CAWRGGALNQPQHF. The complete variable domain, with remaining parts taken from reference TRBV2 and TRBJ1-5, reads EPEVTQTPSHQVTQMGQEVILRCVPISNHLYFYWYRQILGQKVEFLVSFYNNEISEKSEIFDDQFSVERPDGSNFTLKIRSTKLEDSAMYFCAWRGGALNQPQHFGDGTRLSIL.

The CDR3 sequence: CASSPGTGGGRNQPQHF. The DNA for the CDR3 is TGCGCCAGCAGCCCCGGGACAGGGGGCGGGCGCAATCAGCCCCAGCATTTT. The chain joins TRBV4-1 to TRBJ1-5; TRBD1 aligns across 12 bases. This CDR3 spans 17 amino acids. V shed 4 bases, J shed 2 bases, and the junction held 6 bases outside the gene matches. Germline CDR1 and CDR2: MGHRA and YSYEKL.

The chain joins TRBV7-6 to TRBJ1-6, with unresolved D. V shed 5 bases and J shed 0 bases, with 11 bases lying between them. The CDR3 extends over 16 amino acids. Germline lookup yields CDR1 SGHVS and CDR2 FNYEAQ. The CDR3 spells CASSPRASSYNSPLHF. The CDR3, as DNA: TGTGCCAGCAGCCCCCGGGCGAGCTCCTATAATTCACCCCTCCACTTT.

Here the CDR3 reads CASGLAGAQETQYF. The CDR3, as DNA: TGTGCCAGCGGACTAGCGGGGGCGCAAGAGACCCAGTACTTC. The rearrangement joins TRBV2 to TRBJ2-5; 13 nucleotides match TRBD2. Trimming removed 8 bases from V and 2 bases from J; junction bases left unmatched: 2. CDR3 length: 14 residues. CDR1 is SNHLY and CDR2 is FYNNEI in the germline V gene.

The chain combines TRBV9 with TRBJ2-7; possible D gene TRBD1, 6 bases. CDR3 length: 14 residues. V was cut by 0 bases and J by 2 bases, with 9 bases left in between. From germline, CDR1 is SGDLS and CDR2 YYNGEE. The CDR3 nucleotides read TGTGCCAGCAGCGTAGGGGACAACCCCTACGAGCAGTACTTC. This encodes CASSVGDNPYEQYF.

The genes are TRBV6-1 and TRBJ1-4, with 10 bases fitting TRBD1. Germline V gene sequence: CDR1 MNHNS, CDR2 SASEGT. With V trimmed by 2 bases and J by 4 bases, 7 bases remained unmatched. The CDR3 has 17 amino acids. The CDR3 region has the DNA TGTGCCAGCAGTGAACGGGACAGGGGATTTAATAATGAAAAACTGTTTTTT. This codes for CASSERDRGFNNEKLFF.

This chain connects TRBV6-5 to TRBJ2-1; D is undetermined. Trimming left V 7 bases short and J 0 bases short, with 13 bases between. The CDR3 is made up of 15 amino acids. Germline CDR1 is MNHEY and CDR2 is SVGAGI. Written as DNA, the CDR3 is TGTGCCAGCACTTCGGGCAGGAGCTCCTACAATGAGCAGTTCTTC. Translated: CASTSGRSSYNEQFF.

This clone was counted a single time. The chain uses TRBV18 and TRBJ2-7; possibly TRBD1 for D (5 bases). Between the trimmed V and J ends, which lost 2 bases and 2 bases, there was a span of 19 bases. This CDR3 has 17 residues. CDR1 and CDR2 from the germline V gene are KGHSH and LQKENI. This CDR3 reads CASSPFQGMEFTYEQYF. DNA for the CDR3: TGTGCCAGCTCACCATTTCAGGGTATGGAATTTACCTACGAGCAGTACTTC.

CDR3 nucleotide sequence: TGTGCCATCAGTGAAGGGGGTCGCACAGATACGCAGTATTTT. This sequence encodes CAISEGGRTDTQYF. The V call is TRBV10-3, the J call TRBJ2-3, with D possibly TRBD1 on 6 matching bases. The CDR3 contains 14 residues. Germline CDR1 is ENHRY and CDR2 is SYGVKD. The V gene lost 3 bases and the J gene lost 1 base, with 8 bases spanning the gap.

This clone was detected once. The chain's CDR3 is CASSIPGEPSEKLFF. The CDR3, as DNA: TGTGCCAGTAGTATCCCTGGGGAACCAAGTGAAAAACTGTTTTTT. The genes are TRBV19 and TRBJ1-4; D is unclear. The germline V and J ends were trimmed by 3 bases and 7 bases, with 15 bases remaining between them. This CDR3 contains 15 residues. The germline gives CDR1 LNHDA, CDR2 SQIVND (reference sequence).